Shown below are 14 T cell receptor beta chains from a single sample sequenced in a study of T-cell reconstitution after alpha-beta-depleted transplantation in children. Unique molecular identifiers were incorporated when the TCRbeta library was constructed. TCRdb re-called the PCR reads through MiXCR, storing one row per CDR3 protein. The table shows hundreds of thousands of distinct CDR3 sequences, with roughly 15% occurring only once. The starting material was PBMCs from the stem cell graft donor, obtained from the stem cell graft. Receptor source: a human donor who donated a stem cell graft to a child with acute myeloid leukemia.

The chain combines TRBV6-5 with TRBJ2-4; D uncertain. This CDR3 contains 15 residues. Between the trimmed V and J ends, which lost 0 bases and 8 bases, there was a span of 14 bases. Germline loops: CDR1 MNHEY, CDR2 SVGAGI. CDR3 in amino acids: CASSYSAAPGDIQYF. The DNA of the CDR3 is TGTGCCAGCAGTTACTCGGCAGCCCCGGGCGACATTCAGTACTTC.

This clonotype has at least ten counts. The chain recombines TRBV20-1 with TRBJ2-1; 11 bases agree with TRBD2. Germline CDR1 DFQATT, CDR2 SNEGSKA (reference sequence). With V trimmed by 1 base and J by 5 bases, 1 base remained unmatched. This CDR3 spans 14 amino acids. Written as DNA, the CDR3 is TGCAGTGCTAGAGTGGGACTAGCGGACAATGAGCAGTTCTTC. It translates to CSARVGLADNEQFF.

Many counts were recorded for this clonotype. The chain links TRBV29-1 to TRBJ2-7; possibly TRBD1 for D (7 bases). There are 16 residues in the CDR3. Per the germline V gene, CDR1 is SQVTM and CDR2 is ANQGSEA. Between the trimmed V and J ends, which lost 0 bases and 1 base, there was a span of 16 bases. CDR3 in amino acids: CSVEDYRQGGSYEQYF. The CDR3 DNA is TGCAGCGTTGAAGACTATCGTCAGGGGGGTTCCTACGAGCAGTACTTC.

The gene calls are TRBV7-9 and TRBJ1-2, with TRBD1 matching 10 bases. The trim removed 5 bases at V and 8 bases at J, leaving 17 bases unmatched. The germline gives CDR1 SEHNR, CDR2 FQNEAQ (reference sequence). The CDR3 contains 17 residues. In DNA form, the CDR3 reads TGTGCCAGCAGCCCAACCCAACCTCAGGACAGGGGGAAGGGCTACACCTTC. Protein product: CASSPTQPQDRGKGYTF.

This clonotype was observed a few times. This chain uses TRBV7-8 with TRBJ1-2; 8 nucleotides line up with TRBD1. Germline CDR1 reads SGHVS; CDR2 reads FQNEAQ. V shed 6 bases and J 4 bases; nucleotides not matched to a gene: 7. CDR3 length equals 14 residues. CDR3 amino acids: CASSWDRRGYGYTF. The CDR3 DNA reads as TGTGCCAGCAGTTGGGACAGGAGGGGCTATGGCTACACCTTC.

The chain carries TRBV3-1 and TRBJ2-5, with D tentatively TRBD1 (6 bases). V gave up 0 bases and J gave up 7 bases, with 9 bases separating them. The germline V gene has CDR1 LGHDT and CDR2 YNNKEL (reference sequence). The CDR3 length is 13 residues. CDR3 region: CASSQEGARTQYF. CDR3 nucleotide sequence: TGTGCCAGCAGCCAAGAGGGGGCGAGGACCCAGTACTTC.

Remarks on this clonotype: This sequence may be a read error, since a much larger clone differs from it by one base. This rearrangement joins TRBV5-6 to TRBJ2-1, with a tentative D call TRBD2 (6 bases). CDR1 is SGHDT, CDR2 YYEEEE, per germline. This CDR3 is built from 14 residues. The CDR3 coding sequence is TGTACCAGCAGTTTGGAGGGGCACTACAATGAGCAGTTCTTC. Residues: CTSSLEGHYNEQFF. Full variable domain (rest looked up from reference TRBV5-6 and TRBJ2-1): DAGVTQSPTHLIKTRGQQVTLRCSPKSGHDTVSWYQQALGQGPQFIFQYYEEEERQRGNFPDRFSGHQFPNYSSELNVNALLLGDSALYLCTSSLEGHYNEQFFGPGTRLTVL.

The chain uses TRBV30 and TRBJ1-5; the D gene is possibly TRBD1 (5 bases). Trimming took 0 bases from V and 7 from J, leaving 13 bases between them. CDR3 length equals 14 residues. Germline CDR1 and CDR2: GTSNPN and SVGIG (reference sequence). CDR3 in DNA: TGTGCCTGGAGTGTAGGTGGGGGGTTACAGCCCCAGCATTTT. Amino acid sequence: CAWSVGGGLQPQHF.

The chain employs TRBV3-1 and TRBJ2-1; 7 bases agree with TRBD1. V trimming: 5 bases; J trimming: 1 base; junction bases outside the gene matches: 8. CDR3 length: 16 amino acids. CDR1 and CDR2 from the germline V gene are LGHDT and YNNKEL (reference sequence). The CDR3 is CASSSTQGESYNEQFF. As DNA, the CDR3 is TGTGCCAGCAGCTCTACTCAGGGGGAGTCCTACAATGAGCAGTTCTTC.

This clonotype appeared many times. This CDR3 is CSASDNRGGPDGYTF. CDR3 sequence (DNA): TGCAGTGCTAGTGACAACAGGGGAGGGCCCGATGGCTACACCTTC. The chain joins TRBV20-1 to TRBJ1-2; 7 nucleotides align to TRBD1. The CDR3 loop spans 15 amino acids. After removal of 3 bases from V and 6 bases from J, the junction contained 13 bases not matched to a gene. Germline assignment: CDR1 DFQATT and CDR2 SNEGSKA (reference sequence).

The chain combines TRBV12-3 or TRBV12-4 with TRBJ1-5; perhaps TRBD1 as D (5 bases). V dropped 3 bases and J dropped 8 bases, with 35 bases sitting between them. The CDR3 length is 21 residues. CDR3 in amino acids: CASSFEIEARSRDEGNEPQHF. CDR3 nucleotides: TGTGCCAGCAGTTTTGAAATCGAGGCTCGAAGCCGGGACGAGGGAAATGAGCCCCAGCATTTT.

V and J are TRBV10-1 and TRBJ2-3; TRBD2 matches at 7 bases. This CDR3 is 15 amino acids long. Germline V gene data show CDR1 as WNHNN and CDR2 as SYGVQD (reference sequence). J gave up 3 bases and V 4 bases, and 7 bases lay outside the gene matches. This CDR3 is CASSGRRGSTDTQYF. The CDR3 DNA reads TGCGCCAGCAGTGGGAGGCGGGGGTCAACAGATACGCAGTATTTT.

This clonotype was counted a few times. V is TRBV28 and J is TRBJ2-4; weak D call: TRBD2 (5 bases). V was cut by 2 bases and J by 7 bases, with 15 bases left in between. The CDR3 runs to 15 residues. The V gene's germline CDR1 is MDHEN and CDR2 SYDVKM. The CDR3: CASSLGGVVGNIQYF. CDR3 bases: TGTGCCAGCAGTTTAGGAGGAGTGGTTGGGAACATTCAGTACTTC. Supplemented by reference TRBV28 and TRBJ2-4, the full variable domain reads DVKVTQSSRYLVKRTGEKVFLECVQDMDHENMFWYRQDPGLGLRLIYFSYDVKMKEKGDIPEGYSVSREKKERFSLILESASTNQTSMYLCASSLGGVVGNIQYFGAGTRLSVL.

Remarks on this clonotype: This could be a read error, since a much larger clone is one nucleotide away. The chain carries TRBV20-1 and TRBJ1-2; unclear D gene. CDR1 DFQATT and CDR2 SNEGSKA come from the germline V gene (reference sequence). The CDR3 has 12 residues. CDR3 nucleotides: TGCAGTGCAAAACCGGGCCTTCATGGCTACTCCTTC. This codes for CSAKPGLHGYSF.